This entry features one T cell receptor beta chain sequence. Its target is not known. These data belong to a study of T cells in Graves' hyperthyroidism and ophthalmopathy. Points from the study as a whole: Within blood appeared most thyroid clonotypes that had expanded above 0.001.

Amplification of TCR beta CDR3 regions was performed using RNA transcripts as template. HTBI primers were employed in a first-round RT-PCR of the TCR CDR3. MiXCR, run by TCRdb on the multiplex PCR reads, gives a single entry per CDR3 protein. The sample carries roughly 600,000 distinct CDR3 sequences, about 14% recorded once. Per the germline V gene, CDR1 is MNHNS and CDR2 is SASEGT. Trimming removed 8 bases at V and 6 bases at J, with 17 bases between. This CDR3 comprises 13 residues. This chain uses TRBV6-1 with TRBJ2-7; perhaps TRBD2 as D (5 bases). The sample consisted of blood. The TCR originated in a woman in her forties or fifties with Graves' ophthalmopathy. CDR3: CASRAVGVAEQYF. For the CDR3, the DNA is TGTGCCAGCCGTGCCGTCGGGGTTGCCGAGCAGTACTTC.